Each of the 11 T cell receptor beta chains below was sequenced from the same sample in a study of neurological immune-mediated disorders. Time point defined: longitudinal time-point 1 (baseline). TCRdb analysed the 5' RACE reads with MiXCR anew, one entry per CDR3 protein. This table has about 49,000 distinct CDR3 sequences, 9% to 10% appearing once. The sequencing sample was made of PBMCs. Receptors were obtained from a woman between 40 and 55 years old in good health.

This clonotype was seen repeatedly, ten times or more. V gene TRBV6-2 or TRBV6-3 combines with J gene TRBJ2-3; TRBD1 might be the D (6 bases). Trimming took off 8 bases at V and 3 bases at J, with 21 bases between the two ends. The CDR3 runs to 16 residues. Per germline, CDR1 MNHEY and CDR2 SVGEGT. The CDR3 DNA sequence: TGTGCCAGCGGAGAATATACAGGGATGAGGACAGATACGCAGTATTTT. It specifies CASGEYTGMRTDTQYF.

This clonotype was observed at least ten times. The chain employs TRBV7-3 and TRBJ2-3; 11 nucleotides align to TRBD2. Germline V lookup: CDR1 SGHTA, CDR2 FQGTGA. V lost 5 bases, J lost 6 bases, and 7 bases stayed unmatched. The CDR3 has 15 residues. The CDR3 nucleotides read TGTGCCAGCAGCCCGGGACTAGCGGCCCTCGATACGCAGTATTTT. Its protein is CASSPGLAALDTQYF.

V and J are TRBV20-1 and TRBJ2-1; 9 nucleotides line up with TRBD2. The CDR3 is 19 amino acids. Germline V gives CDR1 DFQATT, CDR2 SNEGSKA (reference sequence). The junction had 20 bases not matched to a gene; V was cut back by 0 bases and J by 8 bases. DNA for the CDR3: TGCAGTGCTAGAGATCCCGTTTTTAGCGGGGGTTCCAAGGTGGATGAGCAGTTCTTC. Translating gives CSARDPVFSGGSKVDEQFF.

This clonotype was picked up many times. CDR3 bases: TGCGCCAGCAGCCAAGCCCCCGCGGGTAACGGAGAGACCCAGTACTTC. It is translated as CASSQAPAGNGETQYF. This chain uses TRBV4-3 with TRBJ2-5, with a tentative D call TRBD2 (5 bases). Germline V gene sequence: CDR1 LGHNA, CDR2 YSLEER. V lost 1 base and J lost 4, with 16 bases in between. The CDR3 has 16 residues.

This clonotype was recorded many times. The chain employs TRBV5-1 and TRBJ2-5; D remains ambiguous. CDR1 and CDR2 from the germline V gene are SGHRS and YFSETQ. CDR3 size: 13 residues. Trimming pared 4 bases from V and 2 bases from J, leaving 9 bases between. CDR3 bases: TGCGCCAGCAGCCTGTGGTGGCAAGAGACCCAGTACTTC. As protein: CASSLWWQETQYF. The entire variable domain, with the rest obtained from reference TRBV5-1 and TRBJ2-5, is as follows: KAGVTQTPRYLIKTRGQQVTLSCSPISGHRSVSWYQQTPGQGLQFLFEYFSETQRNKGNFPGRFSGRQFSNSRSEMNVSTLELGDSALYLCASSLWWQETQYFGPGTRLLVL.

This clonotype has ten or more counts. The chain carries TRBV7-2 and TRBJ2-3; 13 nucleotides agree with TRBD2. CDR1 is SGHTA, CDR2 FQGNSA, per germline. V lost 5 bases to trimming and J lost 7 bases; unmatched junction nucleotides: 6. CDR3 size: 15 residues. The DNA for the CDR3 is TGTGCCAGCAGCCCTGGGACTAGCGGGACGAATACGCAGTATTTT. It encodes CASSPGTSGTNTQYF.

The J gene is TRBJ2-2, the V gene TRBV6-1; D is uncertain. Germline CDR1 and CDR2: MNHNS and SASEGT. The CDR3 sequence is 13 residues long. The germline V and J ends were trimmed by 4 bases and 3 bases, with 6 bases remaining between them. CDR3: CASSATDTGELFF. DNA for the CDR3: TGTGCCAGCAGTGCAACAGACACCGGGGAGCTGTTTTTT.

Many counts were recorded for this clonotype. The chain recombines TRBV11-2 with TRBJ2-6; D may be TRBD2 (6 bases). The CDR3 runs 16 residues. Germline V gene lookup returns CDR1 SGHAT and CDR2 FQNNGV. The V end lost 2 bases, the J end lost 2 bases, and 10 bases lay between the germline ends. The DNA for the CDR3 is TGTGCCAGCAGCTTATTCGGCGGGGCTGGGGCCAACGTCCTGACTTTC. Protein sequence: CASSLFGGAGANVLTF.

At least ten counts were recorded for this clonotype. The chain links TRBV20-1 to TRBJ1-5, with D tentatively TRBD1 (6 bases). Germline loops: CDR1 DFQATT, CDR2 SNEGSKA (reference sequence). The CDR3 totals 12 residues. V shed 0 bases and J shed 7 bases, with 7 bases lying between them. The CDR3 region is CSARDRGQPQHF. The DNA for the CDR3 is TGCAGTGCTAGAGACAGGGGCCAGCCCCAGCATTTT.

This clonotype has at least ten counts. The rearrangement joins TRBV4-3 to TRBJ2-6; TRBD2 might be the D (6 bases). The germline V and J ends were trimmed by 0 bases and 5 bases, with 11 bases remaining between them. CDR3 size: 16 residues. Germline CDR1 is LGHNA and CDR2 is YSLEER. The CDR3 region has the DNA TGCGCCAGCAGCCAAGATCAGCGGGTCCGGGCCAACGTCCTGACTTTC. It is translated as CASSQDQRVRANVLTF.

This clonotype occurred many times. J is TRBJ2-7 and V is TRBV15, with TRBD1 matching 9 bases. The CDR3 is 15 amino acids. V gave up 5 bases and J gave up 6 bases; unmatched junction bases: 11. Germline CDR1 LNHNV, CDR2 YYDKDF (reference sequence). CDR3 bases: TGTGCCACCAGCCTTCGCCGGGGACAGGGAGCCGAGCAGTACTTC. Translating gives CATSLRRGQGAEQYF.